This TCR beta chain emerged from a study of cytomegalovirus exposure and HLA in healthy donors. Comment on this clone: Antigen unknown.

Researchers ran the PCR with 60 Vbeta and 13 Jbeta primers. The assay was immunoSEQ multiplex PCR, and TCRdb's table has in-frame clones only and misses some. The table lists approximately 220,000 clones, more than 60% of them singletons. Germline-derived CDR1 and CDR2 are SEHNR and FQNEAQ (reference sequence). The germline V and J ends were trimmed by 2 bases and 5 bases, with 10 bases remaining between them. This CDR3 is 14 amino acids long. Findings and limits, study-wide: The majority of TCR sequences were rare, yet some public TCRs appeared in many donors. Presence/absence analyses assumed roughly uniform sequencing depth across donors.

Sequencing was carried out using PBMCs. The clonotype originates from a woman in her 30s in good health and CMV-seronegative. This rearrangement joins TRBV7-9 to TRBJ1-5; TRBD1 is a possible D gene (6 bases). Written as DNA, the CDR3 is TGTGCCAGCAGCTTACAGGGGACCTATCAGCCCCAGCATTTT. Translating gives CASSLQGTYQPQHF.